This is a list of T cell receptor beta chains from one sample in a study of cytomegalovirus exposure and HLA in healthy donors. Here immunoSEQ multiplex PCR was the method, and the copy in TCRdb shows in-frame clones only, minus some. The sample consists of more than 110,000 clones, approximately 73% of them appearing once. The specimen sequenced was PBMCs. These receptors all stem from a woman aged 40-49 years in good health and CMV-seronegative. The CDR3 runs from the conserved cysteine through the conserved F or W. The D gene is left open where the match is weak. The listing skips clone size in some rows; elsewhere it reads once, few, many or a size class.

>17|TRBJ2-3|TRBV5-8|-|-
CASSLTLGRGGRDTQYF
TGTGCCAGCAGCCTTACTCTGGGGAGAGGTGGACGGGATACGCAGTATTTT
>12|TRBJ1-1|TRBV10-3|-|-
CAISQVVTEAFF
TGTGCCATCAGCCAGGTGGTAACTGAAGCTTTCTTT
>16|TRBJ1-6|TRBV5-1|TRBD1|-
CASSPLSGTVSSPLHF
TGCGCCAGCAGCCCACTATCCGGGACAGTAAGTTCACCCCTCCACTTT
>14|TRBJ2-6|TRBV7-6|-|-
CASSRGSGANVLTF
TGTGCCAGCAGCCGAGGGTCTGGGGCCAACGTCCTGACTTTC
>14|TRBJ1-2|TRBV12-2|-|-
CASRWFTGVYGYTF
TGTGCAAGTCGCTGGTTCACAGGGGTCTATGGCTACACCTTC
>13|TRBJ2-1|TRBV6-6|-|once
CASISGGAGGQFF
TGTGCCAGCATCTCCGGGGGGGCAGGGGGGCAGTTCTTC
>15|TRBJ1-2|TRBV7-2|TRBD1|-
CASSLAYGQGLDYTF
TGTGCCAGCAGCTTAGCCTACGGACAGGGACTTGACTACACCTTC
>14|TRBJ2-1|TRBV6-5|-|few
CASSPEGYYNEQFF
TGTGCCAGCAGTCCCGAGGGTTACTACAATGAGCAGTTCTTC
>15|TRBJ2-7|TRBV27|-|-
CASSLSPGGPSEQYF
TGTGCCAGCAGTTTATCCCCGGGGGGCCCCTCGGAGCAGTACTTC
>13|TRBJ1-3|TRBV6-1|-|once
CASIRFPGNTIYF
TGTGCCAGCATCAGGTTCCCTGGAAACACCATATATTTT
>14|TRBJ1-2|TRBV18|TRBD1|-
CASSLDRGPNGYTF
TGTGCCAGCTCGCTCGACAGGGGGCCCAATGGCTACACCTTC
>14|TRBJ2-1|TRBV5-1|-|-
CASSLALASNEQFF
TGCGCCAGCAGCTTGGCGCTAGCGAGCAATGAGCAGTTCTTC
>15|TRBJ2-3|TRBV27|TRBD1|once
CASSQTGSFTDTQYF
TGTGCCAGCAGCCAGACAGGGTCATTCACAGATACGCAGTATTTT
>14|TRBJ1-2|TRBV11-2|TRBD1|-
CASSLTGDRLGYTF
TGTGCCAGCAGCCTTACCGGGGACAGGCTCGGCTACACCTTC
>12|TRBJ2-3|TRBV5-1|-|once
CASSLIADTQYF
TGCGCCAGCAGCTTGATAGCAGATACGCAGTATTTT
>16|TRBJ2-1|TRBV5-6|TRBD2|-
CASSLASGGGSDEQFF
TGTGCCAGCAGCTTGGCTAGCGGGGGGGGTTCTGATGAGCAGTTCTTC
>14|TRBJ1-2|TRBV6-5|-|-
CASSYSGRRRSYTF
TGTGCCAGCAGTTACTCAGGCAGGCGACGGAGCTACACCTTC
>15|TRBJ2-1|TRBV5-1|-|-
CASSLVGGSDNEQFF
TGCGCCAGCAGCTTGGTGGGCGGGTCCGACAATGAGCAGTTCTTC
>14|TRBJ1-1|TRBV27|TRBD1|few
CASSSGQGNTEAFF
TGTGCCAGCAGTTCAGGACAGGGAAACACTGAAGCTTTCTTT
>13|TRBJ1-2|TRBV27|TRBD1|once
CASSSVRTGINTF
TGTGCCAGCAGTTCCGTTAGGACAGGCATTAACACCTTC
>17|TRBJ2-1|TRBV29-1|TRBD2|-
CSVEGSGGPFNYNEQFF
TGCAGCGTTGAGGGTAGCGGGGGCCCTTTTAACTACAATGAGCAGTTCTTC
>13|TRBJ1-4|TRBV15|-|once
CATSRTSNEKLFF
TGTGCCACCAGCAGAACTTCTAATGAAAAACTGTTTTTT
>16|TRBJ2-1|TRBV29-1|TRBD2|few
CSVELGTSGAYNEQFF
TGCAGCGTTGAATTGGGGACTAGCGGGGCCTACAATGAGCAGTTCTTC
>12|TRBJ2-7|TRBV7-8|-|-
CASTPTVYEQYF
TGTGCCAGCACCCCGACAGTATACGAGCAGTACTTC
>13|TRBJ2-5|TRBV7-9|-|-
CASSPLYQETQYF
TGTGCCAGCAGCCCTTTGTACCAAGAGACCCAGTACTTC
>14|TRBJ1-2|TRBV7-9|-|-
CASSLRGGSGGYTF
TGTGCCAGCAGCTTACGTGGGGGCTCGGGGGGCTACACCTTC
>11|TRBJ2-1|TRBV20-1|-|-
CSATGYNEQFF
TGCAGTGCTACAGGTTACAATGAGCAGTTCTTC
>16|TRBJ1-4|TRBV6-5|TRBD1|few
CASSYQQQGANEKLFF
TGTGCCAGCAGTTACCAGCAACAGGGGGCGAATGAAAAACTGTTTTTT
>14|TRBJ2-5|TRBV7-9|-|-
CASSPSPSKETQYF
TGTGCCAGCAGCCCAAGCCCATCAAAAGAGACCCAGTACTTC
>13|TRBJ2-1|TRBV5-1|TRBD1|few
CASSFNRGDEQFF
TGCGCCAGCAGCTTCAACAGGGGAGATGAGCAGTTCTTC
>16|TRBJ1-5|TRBV4-1|TRBD1|few
CASSQEARGTAQPQHF
TGCGCCAGCAGCCAAGAGGCCCGGGGGACAGCTCAGCCCCAGCATTTT